Listed below are T cell receptor beta chains from one sample, sequenced in a study of CD8 T cells in Susac syndrome. One entry per CDR3 protein results from TCRdb running MiXCR on the immunoSEQ multiplex PCR reads. The sample has 300,000 or so distinct CDR3 sequences, roughly nine tenths seen once. The specimen was CD4+ T cells from PBMCs. These receptor sequences come from a human donor with multiple sclerosis. Both conserved end residues are part of each CDR3. The D gene is left open where the match is weak. A row's size may be missing; if present it is once, few, many or a size class.

TRBJ2-1 | TRBD2 | NA | TRBV27 | CASSLRPRGLAGGGAYNEQFF | TGTGCCAGCAGTTTGAGGCCCCGGGGACTAGCGGGAGGAGGCGCCTACAATGAGCAGTTCTTC
TRBJ2-3 | NA | NA | TRBV2 | CASSRDPSTDTQYF | TGTGCCAGCAGCCGGGACCCTAGCACAGATACGCAGTATTTT
TRBJ2-7 | NA | NA | TRBV3-1 | CASSRGASDEQYF | TGTGCCAGCAGCAGGGGAGCCTCGGACGAGCAGTACTTC
TRBJ2-2 | NA | NA | TRBV5-1 | CASSSFEVANTGELFF | TGCGCCAGCAGCTCCTTCGAGGTTGCGAACACCGGGGAGCTGTTTTTT
TRBJ1-5 | NA | NA | TRBV5-5 | CASSLRIASNQPQHF | TGTGCCAGCAGCTTGAGAATAGCTAGCAATCAGCCCCAGCATTTT
TRBJ2-6 | NA | once | TRBV9 | CASSVTGVAGANVLTF | TGTGCCAGCAGCGTAACGGGGGTCGCTGGGGCCAACGTCCTGACTTTC
TRBJ2-2 | NA | NA | TRBV7-2 | CVSGETNTGELFF | TGTGTTAGCGGCGAAACGAACACCGGGGAGCTGTTTTTT
TRBJ1-1 | NA | NA | TRBV5-1 | CASSSYGGNTEAFF | TGCGCCAGCAGCTCGTACGGGGGGAACACTGAAGCTTTCTTT
TRBJ1-4 | NA | NA | TRBV6-1 | CASSEAAPINEKLFF | TGTGCCAGCAGTGAAGCAGCGCCGATAAATGAAAAACTGTTTTTT
TRBJ1-3 | TRBD1 | few | TRBV4-1 | CASSPQRGRGNTIYF | TGCGCCAGCAGCCCACAAAGGGGGCGAGGAAACACCATATATTTT
TRBJ2-3 | TRBD2 | NA | TRBV7-3 | CASSLSGGSTDTQYF | TGTGCCAGCAGCCTTAGCGGGGGGTCGACAGATACGCAGTATTTT
TRBJ2-1 | NA | NA | TRBV6-2/TRBV6-3 | CASERSLSGDEQFF | TGTGCCAGCGAACGTAGCCTTTCCGGAGATGAGCAGTTCTTC
TRBJ2-2 | NA | NA | TRBV5-1 | CASGPYRNTGELFF | TGCGCCAGCGGCCCCTACAGGAACACCGGGGAGCTGTTTTTT
TRBJ2-5 | NA | NA | TRBV20-1 | CSARGQVRRETQYF | TGCAGTGCTAGAGGACAGGTGCGGCGGGAGACCCAGTACTTC
TRBJ2-2 | NA | NA | TRBV2 | CASSVTGKNTGELFF | TGTGCCAGCAGTGTCACAGGGAAGAACACCGGGGAGCTGTTTTTT
TRBJ2-5 | TRBD2 | NA | TRBV30 | CAWTGLAGGLETQYF | TGTGCCTGGACTGGACTAGCGGGGGGGTTGGAGACCCAGTACTTC
TRBJ1-5 | NA | NA | TRBV27 | CASSPHRDQPQHF | TGTGCCAGCAGTCCCCACAGGGATCAGCCCCAGCATTTT
TRBJ1-3 | TRBD1 | NA | TRBV7-9 | CASSRTGGNTIYF | TGTGCCAGCAGCAGGACAGGAGGAAACACCATATATTTT